The 30 T cell receptor beta chains reported below all come from one sample, sequenced in a study of identical twins. TCRdb reprocessed the 5' RACE reads via MiXCR and lists one record per CDR3 protein. The sample includes 420,000 or so distinct CDR3 sequences, less than 20% of them seen just once. The sequenced sample was naive T cells sorted from blood. Receptors originate from a man aged 50-59 years in good health.

V usage is TRBV5-1 and J usage is TRBJ2-7; D remains unclear. Per germline, CDR1 SGHRS and CDR2 YFSETQ. CDR3 length equals 14 residues. Trimming shortened V by 1 base and J by 3 bases, and 11 bases separated the two germline ends. CDR3 sequence (DNA): TGCGCCAGCAGCTTGAAACCGAAGAACTACGAGCAGTACTTC. Residues: CASSLKPKNYEQYF.

This sequence joins TRBV12-3 or TRBV12-4 and TRBJ1-5; D is ambiguous. This CDR3 is built from 12 residues. The V end was cut by 6 bases, the J end by 9 bases, with 12 bases between. The CDR3 region has the DNA TGTGCCAGCAGCCCAGGACTCTCGCCCCAGCATTTT. It codes for CASSPGLSPQHF.

The chain uses TRBV30 and TRBJ2-5, with 10 bases that match TRBD2. Germline V lookup: CDR1 GTSNPN, CDR2 SVGIG (reference sequence). The J segment lost 4 bases and the V segment lost 2 bases, leaving 4 bases of the junction unmatched. The CDR3 is 14 residues long. The CDR3 coding sequence is TGTGCCTGGAGTTCTAGCGGGAGACTAGAGACCCAGTACTTC. Protein sequence: CAWSSSGRLETQYF. The full variable domain, in which reference TRBV30 and TRBJ2-5 provide the parts outside the CDR3, is SQTIHQWPATLVQPVGSPLSLECTVEGTSNPNLYWYRQAAGRGLQLLFYSVGIGQISSEVPQNLSASRPQDRQFILSSKKLLLSDSGFYLCAWSSSGRLETQYFGPGTRLLVL.

This clonotype has more than one count but fewer than ten. The V gene is TRBV2, the J gene TRBJ2-1; 8 bases align to TRBD2. CDR1 and CDR2 from the germline V gene are SNHLY and FYNNEI. This CDR3 spans 14 amino acids. V trimming: 2 bases; J trimming: 6 bases; junction bases outside the gene matches: 3. Written as DNA, the CDR3 is TGTGCCAGCAGTGAACGGGGGGGATCCAATGAGCAGTTCTTC. Translating it yields CASSERGGSNEQFF.

The V call is TRBV10-3, the J call TRBJ2-1; 8 bases match TRBD2. The germline CDR1 and CDR2 sequences are ENHRY and SYGVKD. The V gene end was trimmed by 5 bases and the J gene end by 5 bases; junction bases not matched to a gene: 5. CDR3 length: 14 residues. The CDR3: CAISQAGANNEQFF. As DNA, the CDR3 is TGTGCCATCAGTCAAGCGGGAGCAAACAATGAGCAGTTCTTC.

In its sample, this clonotype was seen many times. This rearrangement joins TRBV5-6 to TRBJ1-1; D is undetermined. Trimming cost V 2 bases and J 1 base, with 6 bases left between them. CDR1 and CDR2 (germline): SGHDT, YYEEEE. This CDR3 has 13 residues. The CDR3 is CASSFRGNTEAFF. Here the CDR3 DNA reads TGTGCCAGCAGCTTCAGAGGGAACACTGAAGCTTTCTTT.

Turning to this clonotype: This may arise from a read error, as a much more abundant clone is one base away. This chain links TRBV12-3 or TRBV12-4 with TRBJ2-1, with D perhaps TRBD2 (6 bases). This CDR3 spans 12 amino acids. V dropped 9 bases and J dropped 10 bases, with 16 bases sitting between them. The CDR3 nucleotides read TGTGCCAGAAGCCCCTATCGGGAGGAGCAGTTCTTC. This gives the protein CARSPYREEQFF.

This clonotype showed up just a few times. The V and J genes are TRBV11-2 and TRBJ1-1; D gene unclear. The CDR3 loop spans 11 amino acids. Germline CDR1 SGHAT, CDR2 FQNNGV. V lost 1 base and J 10 bases, leaving 7 bases between the germline ends. The CDR3: CASSLGLGAFF. In nucleotides, the CDR3 is TGTGCCAGCAGCTTAGGACTAGGAGCTTTCTTT. Full variable domain (outside the CDR3, taken from reference TRBV11-2 and TRBJ1-1): EAGVAQSPRYKIIEKRQSVAFWCNPISGHATLYWYQQILGQGPKLLIQFQNNGVVDDSQLPKDRFSAERLKGVDSTLKIQPAKLEDSAVYLCASSLGLGAFFGQGTRLTVV.

The rearrangement joins TRBV5-1 to TRBJ2-3; D is uncertain. Deletions cut 9 bases from V and 0 bases from J, with 14 bases between. The V gene's germline CDR1 is SGHRS and CDR2 YFSETQ. CDR3 size: 14 residues. CDR3 region: CATASERSTDTQYF. The CDR3 DNA is TGCGCCACCGCATCGGAACGGAGCACAGATACGCAGTATTTT.

On this clonotype: A much bigger clone sits one base away, suggesting this may be a read error. The chain is built from TRBV15 and TRBJ2-5; weak D call: TRBD2 (6 bases). The J call is in doubt because the DNA end fits TRBJ2-1 better. The germline gives CDR1 LNHNV, CDR2 YYDKDF (reference sequence). The CDR3 sequence is 14 residues long. The CDR3 region is CATSARDLQETQFF. CDR3 sequence (DNA): TGTGCCACCAGCGCCCGGGACTTACAAGAGACCCAGTTCTTC.

The chain carries TRBV5-1 and TRBJ2-1; 10 bases agree with TRBD2. Germline V gene sequence: CDR1 SGHRS, CDR2 YFSETQ. V shed 2 bases, J shed 6 bases, and the junction held 8 bases outside the gene matches. The CDR3 is 16 amino acids. CDR3: CASSLTSGMGFNEQFF. DNA for the CDR3: TGCGCCAGCAGCTTAACTAGCGGGATGGGTTTCAATGAGCAGTTCTTC.

As regards this clonotype: Its ends do not fully match the called genes, so a read error is possible. CDR3 amino acids: CASSLVKLRF. The CDR3 nucleotides read TGTGCCAGCAGCTTAGTGAAGCTACGCTTC. This chain joins TRBV11-3 and TRBJ2-1; no firm D call. The CDR3 sequence is 10 residues long. Germline-derived CDR1 and CDR2 are SGHNT and YENEEA. Combining the CDR3 with reference TRBV11-3 and TRBJ2-1 gives the whole variable domain EAGVVQSPRYKIIEKKQPVAFWCNPISGHNTLYWYLQNLGQGPELLIRYENEEAVDDSQLPKDRFSAERLKGVDSTLKIQPAELGDSAVYLCASSLVKLRFGPGTRLTVL.

This clonotype was counted ten times or more. CDR3 loop: CATSFRLAGRSNEQFF. The CDR3 DNA reads TGTGCCACCAGCTTCCGACTAGCGGGAAGGTCCAATGAGCAGTTCTTC. The chain joins TRBV15 to TRBJ2-1, with 11 positions matching TRBD2. Germline values: CDR1 LNHNV, CDR2 YYDKDF (reference sequence). There are 16 residues in the CDR3. The ends lost 5 bases at V and 6 bases at J; junction bases unmatched: 9. The full variable domain, completed using reference TRBV15 and TRBJ2-1, is DAMVIQNPRYQVTQFGKPVTLSCSQTLNHNVMYWYQQKSSQAPKLLFHYYDKDFNNEADTPDNFQSRRPNTSFCFLDIRSPGLGDTAMYLCATSFRLAGRSNEQFFGPGTRLTVL.

This clonotype showed up many times. The chain couples TRBV5-1 to TRBJ2-7, with a possible D match to TRBD1 (5 bases). Trimming removed 0 bases at V and 5 bases at J, with 21 bases between. The CDR3 runs to 17 residues. Per the germline V gene, CDR1 is SGHRS and CDR2 is YFSETQ. In DNA form, the CDR3 reads TGCGCCAGCAGCTTGGTTGTAGGCCCGACAGCCCGCCACGAGCAGTACTTC. Its protein product is CASSLVVGPTARHEQYF.

The chain recombines TRBV6-5 with TRBJ2-2, with 8 nucleotides matching TRBD1. CDR3 length: 18 amino acids. CDR1 and CDR2 from the germline V gene are MNHEY and SVGAGI. The J segment lost 8 bases and the V segment lost 0 bases, leaving 14 bases of the junction unmatched. The DNA of the CDR3 is TGTGCCAGCAGTTACTCATCGTGGCGTCAGGGGGCGTCGGGGGAGCTGTTTTTT. This encodes CASSYSSWRQGASGELFF.

The chain combines TRBV4-2 with TRBJ2-1; 7 bases align to TRBD2. This CDR3 region has 21 residues. Germline lookup yields CDR1 LGHNA and CDR2 YNFKEQ. The J segment lost 3 bases and the V segment lost 3 bases, leaving 23 bases of the junction unmatched. This CDR3 reads CASSHSYRREYQTSNYNEQFF. In DNA form, the CDR3 reads TGTGCCAGCAGCCACAGCTACAGGCGAGAGTACCAGACTAGCAACTACAATGAGCAGTTCTTC.

This clonotype was seen only a few times. V usage is TRBV5-6 and J usage is TRBJ2-7; D gene uncertain. Germline CDR1 reads SGHDT; CDR2 reads YYEEEE. The CDR3 loop spans 12 amino acids. V gave up 0 bases and J gave up 10 bases, with 11 bases separating them. The CDR3 nucleotides read TGTGCCAGCAGCTTGGACCCTGTTCGACAGTACTTC. Translating gives CASSLDPVRQYF.

This chain's CDR3 is CASSYSVGETQYF. The CDR3 DNA reads TGTGCCAGCAGTTACTCAGTGGGGGAGACCCAGTACTTC. This chain uses TRBV6-6 with TRBJ2-5, with D hard to call. Germline CDR1 is MNHNY and CDR2 is SVGAGI (reference sequence). The CDR3 loop spans 13 amino acids. V shed 0 bases and J shed 5 bases, with 7 bases lying between them.

This chain joins TRBV2 and TRBJ2-2; TRBD1 matches 10 bases. The CDR3 consists of 15 residues. Trimming at V came to 5 bases and at J to 7 bases, leaving 7 bases not matched to a gene. From germline, CDR1 is SNHLY and CDR2 FYNNEI. The CDR3 spells CASSPGQGYIGELFF. Written as DNA, the CDR3 is TGTGCCAGCAGTCCGGGACAGGGGTATATCGGGGAGCTGTTTTTT.

This clonotype was seen more than once but under ten times. This chain joins TRBV10-3 and TRBJ2-3, with D tentatively TRBD1 (6 bases). The V and J ends lost 4 bases and 2 bases respectively, with 10 bases between them. CDR1 and CDR2 (germline): ENHRY, SYGVKD. CDR3 length equals 14 residues. The CDR3 sequence: CAISGTADTDTQYF. DNA of the CDR3: TGTGCCATCAGTGGGACAGCGGACACAGATACGCAGTATTTT.

Many counts were recorded for this clonotype. This rearrangement joins TRBV10-3 to TRBJ2-1, with D possibly matching TRBD2 (6 bases). This CDR3 comprises 16 residues. V lost 3 bases, J lost 2 bases, and 14 bases lay in between. Germline values: CDR1 ENHRY, CDR2 SYGVKD. The DNA for the CDR3 is TGTGCCATCAGTGACGGGGGAGCAGCCCCCTACAATGAGCAGTTCTTC. It encodes CAISDGGAAPYNEQFF.

This clonotype was seen a handful of times. The chain joins TRBV10-3 to TRBJ2-7, with a tentative D call TRBD1 (6 bases). The length of the CDR3 is 12 residues. Germline V gene lookup returns CDR1 ENHRY and CDR2 SYGVKD. The V end was cut by 5 bases, the J end by 4 bases, with 9 bases between. The CDR3 sequence is CAISTGSYEQYF. The CDR3, as DNA: TGTGCCATCAGTACAGGGTCTTACGAGCAGTACTTC.

The chain uses TRBV29-1 and TRBJ1-2; D possibly corresponds to TRBD1 (6 bases). Germline assignment: CDR1 SQVTM and CDR2 ANQGSEA. The CDR3 sequence is 11 residues long. V lost 4 bases, J lost 6 bases, and 9 bases lay in between. CDR3 DNA: TGCAGCGTTGTAGGGGGAAATGGCTACACCTTC. Residues: CSVVGGNGYTF.

This sequence joins TRBV12-3 or TRBV12-4 and TRBJ1-1, with D possibly TRBD1 on 5 matching bases. The CDR3 is 16 amino acids. V shed 5 bases and J shed 6 bases, with 22 bases lying between them. CDR3 in amino acids: CASSLEMTIRVAEAFF. CDR3 nucleotide sequence: TGTGCCAGCAGTCTAGAGATGACAATCAGGGTGGCTGAAGCTTTCTTT.

J is TRBJ2-3 and V is TRBV15; TRBD2 might be the D (5 bases). Germline V gene sequence: CDR1 LNHNV, CDR2 YYDKDF (reference sequence). The CDR3 consists of 18 residues. V shed 1 base and J shed 0 bases, with 17 bases lying between them. CDR3 nucleotides: TGTGCCACCAGCAGAGTGTACCTAGCAGGTCGTAGCACAGATACGCAGTATTTT. It yields the protein CATSRVYLAGRSTDTQYF.

The V and J genes are TRBV4-3 and TRBJ2-7; 7 nucleotides line up with TRBD1. Germline loops: CDR1 LGHNA, CDR2 YSLEER. The CDR3 totals 14 residues. J gave up 4 bases and V 1 base, and 4 bases lay outside the gene matches. CDR3 loop: CASSQAQQGYEQYF. CDR3 sequence (DNA): TGCGCCAGCAGCCAAGCGCAACAGGGGTACGAGCAGTACTTC.

CDR3 nucleotide sequence: TGTGCCAGCTCACCACCGACGCTGAGCTCCTACAATGAGCAGTTCTTC. This translates into CASSPPTLSSYNEQFF. The genes are TRBV18 and TRBJ2-1; D is ambiguous. The V and J ends lost 0 bases and 0 bases respectively, with 9 bases between them. Germline CDR1 and CDR2: KGHSH and LQKENI. The CDR3 has 16 residues.

This clonotype was detected a few times. The chain links TRBV20-1 to TRBJ2-7; D gene unclear. The CDR3 loop spans 14 amino acids. The ends were cut back, 1 base at V and 3 bases at J, with 13 bases in the middle. Per the germline V gene, CDR1 is DFQATT and CDR2 is SNEGSKA (reference sequence). The CDR3 DNA reads as TGCAGTGCTAGAGCACCCACTACTCTCTACGAGCAGTACTTC. Translation: CSARAPTTLYEQYF.

V is TRBV25-1 and J is TRBJ2-2; maybe TRBD2 (5 bases). This CDR3 region has 14 residues. In germline, CDR1 is MGHDK, CDR2 SYGVNS. V was trimmed by 2 bases and J by 3 bases, leaving 7 bases between them. The CDR3, as DNA: TGTGCCAGCAGTGAACAGAGGGACACCGGGGAGCTGTTTTTT. It yields the protein CASSEQRDTGELFF.

In this sample, this clonotype turned up many times. The rearrangement links TRBV20-1 to TRBJ2-2; D uncertain. This CDR3 has 16 amino acids. V lost 1 base and J lost 3, with 15 bases in between. The germline V gene encodes CDR1 DFQATT and CDR2 SNEGSKA (reference sequence). The CDR3 spells CSARGHGRSDTGELFF. The CDR3 DNA reads TGCAGTGCTAGAGGTCACGGCAGGTCGGACACCGGGGAGCTGTTTTTT.